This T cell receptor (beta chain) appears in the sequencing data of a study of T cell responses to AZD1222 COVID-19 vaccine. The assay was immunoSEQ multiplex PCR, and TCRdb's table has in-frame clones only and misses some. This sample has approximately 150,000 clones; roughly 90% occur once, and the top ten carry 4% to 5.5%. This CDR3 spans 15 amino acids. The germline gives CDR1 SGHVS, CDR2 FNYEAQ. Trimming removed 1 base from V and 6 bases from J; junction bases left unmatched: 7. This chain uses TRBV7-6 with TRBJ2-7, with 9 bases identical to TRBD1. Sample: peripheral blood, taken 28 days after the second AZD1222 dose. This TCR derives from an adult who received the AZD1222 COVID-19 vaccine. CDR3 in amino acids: CASSLGVGQGGEQYF. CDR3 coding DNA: TGTGCCAGCAGCTTAGGGGTGGGACAGGGAGGCGAGCAGTACTTC.